This TCR beta chain was obtained from a study of human T cells and chemical hapten exposure. Per the study methods: Just over 95,000 TCRs per sample was the median, with a range of roughly 23,224 to 690,600. TCRdb passed the RACE reads through MiXCR, listing each CDR3 protein once. TCRdb, not the authors, supplied the V and J calls. The sample contains tens of thousands of distinct CDR3 sequences, approximately 10% of which appear only once. This clonotype was recorded a few times. Time point denoted: patch test 3, about 24 weeks after DPC sensitization. Indicated treatment: therapeutic diphenylcyclopropenone sensitization with weekly scalp DPC. Staff drew blood before applying each patch test. Donation of samples came from alopecia patients who were 18 to 70 years old and suitable for DPC. Germline trimming cut 6 bases from V and 4 bases from J; bases unmatched to any gene: 9. Germline V gives CDR1 MDHEN, CDR2 SYDVKM. This CDR3 region has 15 residues.

The chain employs TRBV28 and TRBJ2-7; TRBD1 aligns across 10 bases. Material: whole blood, obtained in connection with sensitization to the hapten diphenylcyclopropenone (DPC). The receptor was derived from a woman between 45 and 65 years old with alopecia areata. Some clones in this sample may be carry-over from other donors' samples. CDR3 coding DNA: TGTGCCAGCAGCTCGACAGGGGGCGGATTGTACGAGCAGTACTTC. Its translation: CASSSTGGGLYEQYF.